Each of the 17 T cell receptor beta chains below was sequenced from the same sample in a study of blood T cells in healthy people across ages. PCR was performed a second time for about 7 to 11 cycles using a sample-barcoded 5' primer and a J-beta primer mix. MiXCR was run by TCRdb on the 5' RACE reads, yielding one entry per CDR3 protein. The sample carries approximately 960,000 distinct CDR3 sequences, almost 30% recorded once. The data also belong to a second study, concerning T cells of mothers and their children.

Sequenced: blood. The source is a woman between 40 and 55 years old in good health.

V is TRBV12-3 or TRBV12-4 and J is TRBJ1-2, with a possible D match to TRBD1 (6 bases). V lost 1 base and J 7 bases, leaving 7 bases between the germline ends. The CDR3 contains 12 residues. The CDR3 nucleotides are TGTGCCAGCAGTTTAGTGGGGGCTGGCTACACCTTC. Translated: CASSLVGAGYTF.

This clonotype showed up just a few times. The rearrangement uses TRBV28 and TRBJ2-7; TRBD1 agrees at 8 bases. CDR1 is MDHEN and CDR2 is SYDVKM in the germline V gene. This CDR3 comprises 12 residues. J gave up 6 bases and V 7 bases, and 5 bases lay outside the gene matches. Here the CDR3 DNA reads TGTGCCAGCACCCGGACAGGGATCGAGCAGTACTTC. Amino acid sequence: CASTRTGIEQYF.

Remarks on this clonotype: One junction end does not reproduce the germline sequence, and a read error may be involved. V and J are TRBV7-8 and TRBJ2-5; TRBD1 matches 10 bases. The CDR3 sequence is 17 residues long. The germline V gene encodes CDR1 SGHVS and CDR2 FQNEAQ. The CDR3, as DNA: TGTGCCGGCAGCTTAGCGGGACAGGGGTCGGGGTACAATGAGCAGTACTTC. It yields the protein CAGSLAGQGSGYNEQYF.

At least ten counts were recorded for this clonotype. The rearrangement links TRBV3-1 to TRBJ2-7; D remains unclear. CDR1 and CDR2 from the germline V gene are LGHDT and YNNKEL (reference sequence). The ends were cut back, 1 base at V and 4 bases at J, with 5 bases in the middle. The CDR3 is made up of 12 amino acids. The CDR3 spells CASSQGQYEQYF. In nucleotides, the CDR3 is TGTGCCAGCAGCCAAGGTCAGTACGAGCAGTACTTC.

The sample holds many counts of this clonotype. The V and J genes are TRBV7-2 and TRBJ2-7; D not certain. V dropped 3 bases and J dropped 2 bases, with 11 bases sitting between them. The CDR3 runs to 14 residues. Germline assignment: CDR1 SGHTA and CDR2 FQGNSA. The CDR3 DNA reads TGTGCCAGCAGCTTTAGTACGACCACCTACGAGCAGTACTTC. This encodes CASSFSTTTYEQYF.

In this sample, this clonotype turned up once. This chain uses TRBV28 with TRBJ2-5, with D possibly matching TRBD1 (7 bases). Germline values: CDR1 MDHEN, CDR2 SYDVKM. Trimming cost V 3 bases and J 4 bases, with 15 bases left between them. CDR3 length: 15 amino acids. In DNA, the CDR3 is TGTGCCAGCAGTTTTAACGGCAGGGGGGTAGAGACCCAGTACTTC. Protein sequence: CASSFNGRGVETQYF.

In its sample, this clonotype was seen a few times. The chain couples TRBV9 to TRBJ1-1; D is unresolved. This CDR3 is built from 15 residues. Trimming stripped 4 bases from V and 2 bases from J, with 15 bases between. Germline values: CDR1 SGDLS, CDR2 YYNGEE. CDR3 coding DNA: TGTGCCAGCAGCCCCCAACCAACTAGTAACACTGAAGCTTTCTTT. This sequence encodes CASSPQPTSNTEAFF.

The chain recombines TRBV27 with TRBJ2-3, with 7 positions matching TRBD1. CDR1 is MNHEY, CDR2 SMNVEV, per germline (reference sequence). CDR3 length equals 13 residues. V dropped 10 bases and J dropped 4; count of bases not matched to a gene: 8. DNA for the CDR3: TGTGCCACCAAAGACAGGGCCCCAGATACGCAGTATTTT. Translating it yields CATKDRAPDTQYF.

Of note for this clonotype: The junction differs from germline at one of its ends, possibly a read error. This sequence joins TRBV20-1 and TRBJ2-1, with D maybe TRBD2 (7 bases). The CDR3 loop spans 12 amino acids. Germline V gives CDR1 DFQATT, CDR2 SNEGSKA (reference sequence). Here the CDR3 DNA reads TGCAGTGCCAGAGGGGGGGTCAATGAGCAGTTCTTC. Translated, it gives CSARGGVNEQFF.

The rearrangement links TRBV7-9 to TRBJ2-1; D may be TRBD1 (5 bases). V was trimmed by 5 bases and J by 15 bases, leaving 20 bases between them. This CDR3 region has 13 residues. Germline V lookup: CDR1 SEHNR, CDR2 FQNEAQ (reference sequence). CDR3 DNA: TGTGCCAGCAGCGGAAGGCGCCTGGGGCAACTGTTCTTC. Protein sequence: CASSGRRLGQLFF.

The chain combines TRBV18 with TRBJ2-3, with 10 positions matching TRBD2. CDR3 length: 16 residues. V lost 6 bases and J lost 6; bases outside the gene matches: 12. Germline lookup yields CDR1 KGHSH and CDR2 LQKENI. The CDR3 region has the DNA TGTGCCAGCTCTCCCGGACTAGCGGACCTGCGGGATACGCAGTATTTT. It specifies CASSPGLADLRDTQYF.

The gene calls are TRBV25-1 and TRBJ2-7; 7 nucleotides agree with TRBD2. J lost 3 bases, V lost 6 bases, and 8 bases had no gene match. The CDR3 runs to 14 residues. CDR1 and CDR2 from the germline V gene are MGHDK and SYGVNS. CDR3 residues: CASRASGGGYEQYF. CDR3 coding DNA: TGTGCCAGCAGAGCCTCCGGCGGGGGCTACGAGCAGTACTTC.

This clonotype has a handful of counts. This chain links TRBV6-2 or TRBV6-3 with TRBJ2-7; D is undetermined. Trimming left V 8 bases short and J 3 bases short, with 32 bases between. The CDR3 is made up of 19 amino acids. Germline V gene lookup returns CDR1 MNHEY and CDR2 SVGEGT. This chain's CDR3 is CASDVPKVRVQVPLYEQYF. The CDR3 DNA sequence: TGTGCCAGCGACGTACCCAAGGTACGGGTCCAAGTCCCCCTCTACGAGCAGTACTTC.

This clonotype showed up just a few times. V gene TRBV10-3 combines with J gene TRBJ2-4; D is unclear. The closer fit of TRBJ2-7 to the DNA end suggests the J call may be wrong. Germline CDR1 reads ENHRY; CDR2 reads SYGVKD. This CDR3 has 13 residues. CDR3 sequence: CAISESAIYEQYF. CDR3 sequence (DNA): TGTGCCATCAGTGAGTCTGCCATATACGAGCAGTACTTC.

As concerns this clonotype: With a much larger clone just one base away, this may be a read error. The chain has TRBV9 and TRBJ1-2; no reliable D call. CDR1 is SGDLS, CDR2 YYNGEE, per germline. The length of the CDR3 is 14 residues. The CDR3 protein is CANSVALTATGYTF. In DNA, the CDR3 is TGTGCCAACAGCGTAGCTCTAACAGCCACTGGCTACACCTTC. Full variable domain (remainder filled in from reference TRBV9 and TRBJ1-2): DSGVTQTPKHLITATGQRVTLRCSPRSGDLSVYWYQQSLDQGLQFLIQYYNGEERAKGNILERFSAQQFPDLHSELNLSSLELGDSALYFCANSVALTATGYTFGSGTRLTVV.

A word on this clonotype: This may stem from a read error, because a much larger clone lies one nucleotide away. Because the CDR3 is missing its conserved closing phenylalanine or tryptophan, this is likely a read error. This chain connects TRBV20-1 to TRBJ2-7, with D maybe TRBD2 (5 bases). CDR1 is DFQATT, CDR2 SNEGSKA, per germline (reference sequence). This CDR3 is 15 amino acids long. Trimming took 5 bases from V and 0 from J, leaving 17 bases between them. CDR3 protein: CSAFLGGLSSYEQYY. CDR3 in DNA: TGCAGTGCTTTCCTCGGCGGGCTGAGCTCCTACGAGCAGTACTAC.

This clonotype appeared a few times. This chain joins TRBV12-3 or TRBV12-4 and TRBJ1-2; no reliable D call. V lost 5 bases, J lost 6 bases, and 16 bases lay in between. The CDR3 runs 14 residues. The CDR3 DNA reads TGTGCCAGCAGTCCCGGCCTTGAAAACCATGGCTACACCTTC. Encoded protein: CASSPGLENHGYTF.